This T cell receptor (beta chain) was recorded in a study of control samples from healthy donors and cancer patients. The assay was immunoSEQ multiplex PCR, and TCRdb's table has in-frame clones only and misses some. The sample contains around 180,000 clones, 85% to 95% of which appear only once. Germline assignment: CDR1 KGHSH and CDR2 LQKENI. This CDR3 is built from 13 residues. Trimming stripped 7 bases from V and 2 bases from J, with 11 bases between. This rearrangement joins TRBV18 to TRBJ1-1, with D perhaps matching TRBD1 (6 bases). The sequencing input was blood. The clonotype originates from a woman aged 18-30 years in good health. The CDR3 bases are TGTGCCAGCTTCGGGGGGCGTAACACTGAAGCTTTCTTT. It codes for CASFGGRNTEAFF.